This TCR beta chain was captured in a study of Ad26.COV2.S vaccination and SARS-CoV-2 variants. The CDR3 totals 14 residues. In regard to this clone: Antigen specificity is unknown.

General study points: Measures of TCR breadth and depth may have fallen short of total T cell responses. Comparability of non-spike TCR breadth was observed across vaccine and placebo recipients. Relative to placebo recipients, vaccine recipients exhibited elevated spike-specific TCR breadth. Reported post-vaccination CD8+ and CD4+ T cell responses to spike showed substantial breadth.

Sequencing was performed with immunoSEQ multiplex PCR; in TCRdb, only in-frame clones are kept and a portion is missing. The profile shows 85,000 to 95,000 clones, around 82% of them singletons. This clonotype originated in a human donor who had recovered from COVID-19. The chain carries TRBV21-1 and TRBJ2-1; the D call of TRBD1 is as the table states it, not checked on the DNA. TRBV21-1 is a documented pseudogene. The sample was peripheral blood, taken after recovery from COVID-19. The CDR3 spells CASSNFDRGNEQFF. CDR3 nucleotides: TGTGCCAGCAGCAACTTTGACAGGGGGAATGAGCAGTTCTTC.